This T cell receptor (beta chain) came from a study of patients and donors after allogeneic stem cell transplantation. Looked up from germline, CDR1 is LNHDA and CDR2 is SQIVND (reference sequence). CDR3 length equals 13 residues. The ends were cut back, 2 bases at V and 6 bases at J, with 8 bases in the middle. In TCRdb, the RT-PCR reads were re-called with MiXCR into one record per CDR3 protein. The repertoire holds hundreds of thousands of distinct CDR3 sequences, with 16% as singletons. This receptor was identified in a human donor who was either an allogeneic HSCT recipient or a stem cell or donor lymphocyte infusion donor (not recorded which). It is not recorded whose cells these are; they may come from a transplant donor. Sequencing was done on a sample of blood, either unsorted or a sorted T cell fraction (not recorded which). The chain is built from TRBV19 and TRBJ2-1; TRBD1 might be the D (6 bases). For the CDR3, the DNA is TGTGCCAGTAGTATAACAGGGTTCAATGAGCAGTTCTTC. Amino acid sequence: CASSITGFNEQFF.